Here is one TCR beta chain with its context. Its cognate antigen is unknown. This record belongs to a study of T cell responses to AZD1222 COVID-19 vaccine. Overall study results and limits: Regions 160-218 and 743-854 held dominance among vaccine-associated CD4 TCRs, which spanned spike. At baseline, seropositivity was found in only six AZD1222 recipients. Spike-specific TCR breadth and depth went up after people got two AZD1222 doses.

Repertoires were generated with immunoSEQ multiplex PCR, while TCRdb's copy carries only in-frame clones and drops some. The sample has approximately 140,000 clones, approximately 90% seen once. The TCR was taken from an adult in good health. This material consisted of peripheral blood, taken on day 0 of AZD1222 vaccination.

CDR3 amino acids: CASSDSGRTDTQYF. CDR3 coding DNA: TGTGCCAGCAGTGATTCCGGCCGCACAGATACGCAGTATTTT. The chain recombines TRBV2 with TRBJ2-3; D gene uncertain. Trimming removed 3 bases from V and 1 base from J, with 8 bases in between. The CDR3 is 14 amino acids. Germline assignment: CDR1 SNHLY and CDR2 FYNNEI.